The clone carrying this T cell receptor (beta chain) occurred a few times. Antigen specificity is unknown. The sample belongs to a study of cytomegalovirus exposure and HLA in healthy donors. Findings and limits, study-wide: The classifier reportedly diagnosed cytomegalovirus status with high specificity and sensitivity. Segments of the TCR beta V type were, in most cases, productive about 90% or about 30% of the time in an earlier analysis. Accurate prediction of HLA-A and HLA-B alleles (for most subjects) was reportedly achieved from TCR beta sequences.

The PCR ran on 60 Vbeta and 13 Jbeta primers. The data were produced by immunoSEQ multiplex PCR, yet TCRdb's version contains in-frame clones alone and is incomplete. Among roughly 73,000 clones, 65% to 85% were seen once, and the ten largest hold approximately 2.4%. The germline V gene has CDR1 MNHNS and CDR2 SASEGT. The CDR3 length is 16 residues. J gave up 3 bases and V 1 base, and 3 bases lay outside the gene matches. This TCR came from a woman between 45 and 60 years old in good health and CMV-seronegative. The chain uses TRBV6-1 and TRBJ2-3, with 11 bases that match TRBD2. Sequencing was carried out using PBMCs. This CDR3 is CASSEGASGGTDTQYF. The CDR3 DNA follows: TGTGCCAGCAGTGAAGGGGCTAGCGGGGGGACAGATACGCAGTATTTT.